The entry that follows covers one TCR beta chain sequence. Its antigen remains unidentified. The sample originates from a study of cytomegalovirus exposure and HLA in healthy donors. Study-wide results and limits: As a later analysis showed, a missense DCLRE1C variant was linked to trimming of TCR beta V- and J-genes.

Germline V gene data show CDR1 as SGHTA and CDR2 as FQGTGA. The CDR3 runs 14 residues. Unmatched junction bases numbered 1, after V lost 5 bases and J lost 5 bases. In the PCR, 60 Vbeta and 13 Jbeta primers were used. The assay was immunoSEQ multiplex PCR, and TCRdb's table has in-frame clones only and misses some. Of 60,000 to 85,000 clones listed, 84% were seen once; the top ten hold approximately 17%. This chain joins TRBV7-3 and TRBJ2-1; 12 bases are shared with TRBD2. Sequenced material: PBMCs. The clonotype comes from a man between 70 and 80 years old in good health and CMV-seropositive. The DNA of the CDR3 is TGTGCCAGCAGCCCTAGCGGGAGGGACAATGAGCAGTTCTTC. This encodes CASSPSGRDNEQFF.